The text below deals with one TCR beta chain. Its antigen target is currently unknown. Per-base quality was not reported, and no clone a single base away is much larger than it. The cohort consisted of approximately 670 healthy bone marrow donors. All cohort members were sampled while nominally healthy, although unrecorded immune exposures were likely present. The donor was CMV seronegative and belonged to the group of 352 seronegative cohort members. A peripheral blood sample was collected from each donor, and TCR beta sequencing was performed on peripheral blood mononuclear cells. The Qiagen DNeasy Blood Extraction Kit was used to extract genomic DNA from the blood cell samples. The record originates from a study of cytomegalovirus exposure and HLA in healthy donors (dated by TCRdb to the late 2010s). About the study as a whole: According to an earlier analysis of 550 to 750 of the donors, 150 million to 200 million T cells yielded 90 million to 130 million unique TCR beta sequences and approximately 300 Gb of sequence data. Every discovery cohort repertoire had been produced on one sequencing platform. An earlier analysis of roughly 600 of the donors used high-throughput TCR beta sequencing to judge whether each TCR beta V gene segment behaved as functional or pseudogenic. Using immunosequencing, the study profiled T cell repertoires from roughly 650 subjects and related those repertoires to cytomegalovirus serostatus. Typing coverage differed by locus: A, B, C, DRB1 and DQB1 were typed in roughly 620-630 donors, DQA1 in approximately 520, DPA1 in over 600, and DPB1 in around 440. About 280 gigabases of sequencing data and approximately 80 million unique TCR sequences were included in an early release covering 550 to 650 HLA-typed donors. Both class I and class II loci were covered by HLA typing, at four-digit resolution. To predict cytomegalovirus infection status, the study brought together high-throughput TCR immunosequencing, statistical association of individual TCRs with disease status, and machine learning. Of the roughly 420 genotyped donors, less than 85% were placed in the genetic ancestry cluster associated with self-reported Caucasian donors. The study aimed to test whether signatures of past pathogen exposure could be identified by cataloging public T cell receptors. In addition to the first cohort of 650 to 750 subjects, a separate validation cohort of approximately 110 different subjects was used. A later analysis re-examined previously published TCR beta repertoires from about 670 donors and added high-resolution HLA genotyping to investigate patterns of TCR occurrence. Four or five DR-DQ haplotypes were handled as single units for association and clustering because linkage in the cohort was strong. On average, roughly 240,000 unique TCR beta nucleotide sequences were sequenced per donor among roughly 430 genotyped donors of the cohort, with 15% to 20% of those sequences being non-productive. In the later analysis, no new phenotypic data were used to find candidate immune exposures; instead, reliance was placed on TCR beta sequences and their occurrence across donors. In a later genetic analysis, genome-wide SNP genotypes for about 65% of the roughly 670 donors were used, and that subset was treated as a discovery cohort. Donor age, sex, ethnicity and CMV serostatus were compiled together with the repertoire data.

Taken from cysteine to phenylalanine, the CDR3 has 17 residues. The CDR3 DNA has 51 bases and is translated from base 1. Taken from the germline V gene (reference sequence), the CDR1 and CDR2 loops are LNHNV and YYDKDF. After removal of 8 bases from V and 0 bases from J, the junction retains 10 bases not matched to a gene. Study-wide findings and limitations: The 87-base-pair reads could not distinguish some IMGT-functional V segments, including TRBV6-2 and TRBV6-3, so those segments were excluded. Around 16 rarely observed V segments, including chromosome 9 orphons, were excluded from the earlier analysis of some 590 of the donors because counts were too low. A later genetic analysis associated a missense DCLRE1C variant with V-gene and J-gene trimming of TCR beta chains, and an independent cohort replicated the association. When HLA alleles, especially DR and DQ, strongly co-occurred, TCR associations were difficult to assign to individual alleles. Roughly uniform sequencing depth across donors was assumed in presence/absence analyses, although this assumption may not hold. In both the original and validation cohorts, the classifier was reported to diagnose cytomegalovirus status with high specificity and sensitivity. A further reported finding was that TCR beta sequences accurately predicted the HLA-A and HLA-B alleles for most subjects in the first cohort. At a false discovery rate of 0.05, a later analysis linked about 16,000 TCR beta sequences to specific HLA alleles. Most TCR sequences were seen in very few donors, while some public TCRs were found in many individuals. Correlated functional status among segregating V segments might be attributable to linkage disequilibrium, but an unknown experimental factor could not be ruled out. According to a later genetic analysis, donors in an Asian-associated ancestry cluster had fewer N-insertions in productive TCRs than the approximately 610-donor mean. It was suggested by the authors that the approach could potentially be generalized to other disease states and immunological phenotypes. Immune exposure information for the cohort was limited to CMV serostatus. A total of fewer than 200 TCR beta chains were listed by the study as associated with cytomegalovirus. In a later analysis, HLA-associated TCR beta chains were found to be more clonally expanded and to have lower generation probabilities than equally common non-associated chains. In this cohort, only TCR beta chains were sequenced, and detectable features were limited by the absence of alpha or paired-chain data. Because HLA typing was missing for some donors at each locus, association tests included only the typed subset. An earlier analysis of approximately 570 of the donors showed that most TCR beta V segments appeared in productive rearrangements either about 87% or about 30% of the time, which broadly matched IMGT annotations. In vitro tests confirmed that a few of the cytomegalovirus-associated TCR beta chains recognize cytomegalovirus antigens. According to a later analysis, parvovirus B19, influenza, CMV and Epstein-Barr virus appeared linked to several top co-occurrence clusters. According to a later analysis, TCR association rates differed among HLA loci, with DRB1 alleles showing the most associated TCRs and HLA-C alleles showing the fewest. A cluster of highly shared sequence variants was judged likely to represent a technical artifact of the sequencing pipeline. Most CMV-associated TCR beta chains appeared to be HLA-restricted in a later analysis, and the HLA associations seemed to be driven largely by CMV exposure.

Library preparation employed the immunoSEQ multiplex PCR assay. The multiplex PCR relied on a mix of 60 forward primers for TCR Vbeta segments and 13 reverse primers for TCR Jbeta segments. The CDR3 region of rearranged TCR beta genes was amplified from genomic DNA by a multiplex PCR assay. The Illumina HiSeq System was used to sequence the amplified TCR beta libraries as 87-base-pair reads. In the source study's methods: A later analysis tallied tens of millions of unique TCR beta chains across the 610 or so repertoires, and roughly 11 million of those chains were shared by two or more donors. Raw reads were error-corrected and collapsed into unique sequences by a nearest-neighbor algorithm in which closely related sequences were merged to remove PCR and sequencing errors. Alignment of CDR3 sequences to IMGT reference sequences was used to assign V, D and J gene segments. For a sequence to be retained, a match of at least six nucleotides was required to both a V gene segment and a J gene segment. A rearrangement counted as productive if the CDR3 had no stop codons and remained in frame with V and J, and every other rearrangement counted as non-productive. CDR3 was defined by IMGT convention, running from the second conserved V-encoded cysteine to the conserved J-encoded phenylalanine. Sequences without an unambiguous match to a single V gene segment were excluded from the earlier analysis of 450 to 750 of the donors. An earlier analysis of roughly 590 of the donors called V segments functional above 56.7% productive rearrangements and segregating when the between-donor standard deviation exceeded 5%. A statistical classification framework was developed to diagnose cytomegalovirus status using the catalog of TCR beta chain sequences. In a later analysis, TCR nucleotide sequences were compared against IMGT/GENE-DB human TR gene sequences so that V and J genes could be assigned. The TCRdist pipeline was used in a later analysis to assign CDR3 sequences and most-parsimonious VDJ recombination scenarios. In a later analysis, every TCR beta chain was defined by the combination of its CDR3 amino acid sequence and its V-gene family, and reads without a unique V-gene family were dropped. In a later analysis, several hundred highly shared, low-generation-probability nucleotide sequences were removed to address suspected cross-contamination and a sequencing artifact. For each public chain, a later analysis derived a clonal expansion index from normalized ranks of inferred template counts within each repertoire. In a later analysis, generation probabilities were computed using a VDJ recombination model fitted to out-of-frame rearrangements, and the results were checked against IGoR. In a later analysis, hypergeometric tests were used to score TCR-TCR, TCR-HLA and TCR-CMV co-occurrence, with a repertoire-size bias correction applied to TCR pairs. To estimate false discovery rates, a later analysis permuted the HLA or CMV assignments 20 times. A later analysis grouped co-occurring TCRs with DBSCAN, adding TCRdist sequence similarity when clustering within HLA-allele-positive subsets. For co-occurrence clustering, repertoires with fewer than 30,000 or more than 120,000 public chains were excluded, along with five repertoires with anomalous nucleotide sharing. TCRdb retrieved this table from immuneACCESS and kept in-frame rearrangements only. Not all clones are present; in checked studies, unresolved V genes account for under half, and no reason is known for the remainder. D and trimming come from the DNA, and the V and J calls and clone size come from that table. For this sample there are 200,000 or so clones; roughly 84% appear just once. 0.2% to 0.3% of the sample is in the top ten clones.

The material sequenced was PBMCs. The origin of this receptor is a boy aged 5-17 years in good health and CMV-seronegative. This chain joins TRBV15 to TRBJ2-1; TRBD2 matches 10 bases in the middle. The bases read TGTGCCACCGCCTCTAGCGGGAGCGCGTACTCCTACAATGAGCAGTTCTTC. This is translated as CATASSGSAYSYNEQFF.